Each of the 8 T cell receptor beta chains below was sequenced from the same sample in a study of blood T cell repertoires in COVID-19. Clones were sequenced by immunoSEQ multiplex PCR, and TCRdb holds only the in-frame ones, with some missing. Counted here are roughly 210,000 clones, 88% occurring once; the ten biggest clones make up 1.7%. What was sequenced was peripheral blood. Receptor source: a man between 65 and 85 years old with acute or convalescent COVID-19.

This chain uses TRBV28 with TRBJ1-1, with 7 bases identical to TRBD1. The CDR3 is 16 amino acids. Germline V lookup: CDR1 MDHEN, CDR2 SYDVKM. J lost 4 bases, V lost 1 base, and 9 bases had no gene match. CDR3 nucleotides: TGTGCCAGCAGTTTATCCCGGACAGAGGGGGCCACTGAAGCTTTCTTT. Translation gives CASSLSRTEGATEAFF.

The chain couples TRBV19 to TRBJ1-5; 9 nucleotides line up with TRBD1. V lost 6 bases to trimming and J lost 12 bases; unmatched junction nucleotides: 12. Germline V gene data show CDR1 as LNHDA and CDR2 as SQIVND (reference sequence). This CDR3 is built from 14 residues. CDR3 residues: CASRHTGGLGHQHF. The CDR3 bases are TGTGCCAGTAGGCACACAGGGGGCTTAGGCCACCAGCATTTT.

The CDR3, as DNA: TGTGCCAGCAGCCAGGAACTTACTAGCGGGAGAAACATTCAGTACTTC. This codes for CASSQELTSGRNIQYF. The rearrangement joins TRBV3-1 (or the pseudogene TRBV3-2) to TRBJ2-4, with 11 bases matching TRBD2. The ends lost 3 bases at V and 6 bases at J; junction bases unmatched: 7. CDR1 and CDR2 (germline): LGHDT, YNNKEL (reference sequence). The CDR3 spans 16 residues.

The chain is built from TRBV6-5 and TRBJ2-7; D is possibly TRBD2 (6 bases). The CDR3 runs to 14 residues. CDR1 is MNHEY and CDR2 is SVGAGI in the germline V gene. Between the trimmed V and J ends, which lost 7 bases and 3 bases, there was a span of 16 bases. CDR3 in DNA: TGTGCCAGCATGGATCGGGGGACGAGCTACGAGCAGTACTTC. Encoded protein: CASMDRGTSYEQYF.

This rearrangement joins TRBV5-1 to TRBJ2-1, with 11 bases aligning to TRBD2. V lost 0 bases and J lost 10; bases outside the gene matches: 6. From germline, CDR1 is SGHRS and CDR2 YFSETQ. There are 15 residues in the CDR3. The CDR3 DNA sequence: TGCGCCAGCAGCTTGGTCTCTAGCGGGGGGCGGGAGCAGTTCTTC. It specifies CASSLVSSGGREQFF.

The V call is TRBV7-9, the J call TRBJ2-7; a weak D match, TRBD1 (6 bases). From germline, CDR1 is SEHNR and CDR2 FQNEAQ (reference sequence). V dropped 2 bases and J dropped 5 bases, with 10 bases sitting between them. The CDR3 runs 13 residues. The CDR3: CASSLFRGNEQYF. In nucleotides, the CDR3 is TGTGCCAGCAGCTTATTCAGGGGAAACGAGCAGTACTTC.

This clone appeared once. The chain combines TRBV10-3 with TRBJ2-7; 9 nucleotides align to TRBD1. With V trimmed by 3 bases and J by 1 base, 7 bases remained unmatched. CDR3 length: 16 residues. CDR1 and CDR2 from the germline V gene are ENHRY and SYGVKD. CDR3 bases: TGTGCCATCAGTGATACCTCCGGGACAGGGTCCTACGAGCAGTACTTC. This encodes CAISDTSGTGSYEQYF.

This clone was found once. The chain combines TRBV7-9 with TRBJ1-2; D gene unclear. The germline V gene encodes CDR1 SEHNR and CDR2 FQNEAQ (reference sequence). The V end was cut by 1 base, the J end by 8 bases, with 11 bases between. CDR3 length equals 13 residues. DNA for the CDR3: TGTGCCAGCAGCTTAGAGCACCAGGCAGGCTACACCTTC. Protein: CASSLEHQAGYTF.